The 11 T cell receptor beta chains given below trace back to one sample, sequenced in a study of ipilimumab plus nivolumab after autologous stem cell transplantation. The data were produced by immunoSEQ multiplex PCR, yet TCRdb's version contains in-frame clones alone and is incomplete. The profile shows approximately 80,000 clones, 83% of them singletons. This specimen was PBMCs, taken in a trial of ipilimumab plus nivolumab as post-transplant consolidation. The receptors here all came from a male donor with diffuse large B-cell lymphoma.

This rearrangement joins TRBV28 to TRBJ2-3, with unresolved D. The germline CDR1 and CDR2 sequences are MDHEN and SYDVKM. The germline V and J ends were trimmed by 5 bases and 4 bases, with 10 bases remaining between them. The CDR3 is 13 residues long. In DNA form, the CDR3 reads TGTGCCAGCAGTCAACCCTCATCAGATACGCAGTATTTT. Amino acids: CASSQPSSDTQYF.

CDR3 nucleotide sequence: TGTGCCAGTAGTATAGATGGGAGGGGAGGTGAAAAACTGTTTTTT. This codes for CASSIDGRGGEKLFF. J is TRBJ1-4 and V is TRBV19, with D possibly matching TRBD1 (5 bases). Germline V gene lookup returns CDR1 LNHDA and CDR2 SQIVND (reference sequence). This CDR3 is built from 15 residues. The V end lost 0 bases, the J end lost 7 bases, and 12 bases lay between the germline ends. Full variable domain (rest looked up from reference TRBV19 and TRBJ1-4): DGGITQSPKYLFRKEGQNVTLSCEQNLNHDAMYWYRQDPGQGLRLIYYSQIVNDFQKGDIAEGYSVSREKKESFPLTVTSAQKNPTAFYLCASSIDGRGGEKLFFGSGTQLSVL.

This chain links TRBV4-3 with TRBJ2-3; D uncertain. Germline CDR1 is LGHNA and CDR2 is YSLEER. This CDR3 has 13 residues. V was clipped by 7 bases and J by 5 bases, with 13 bases between them. The CDR3 reads CASKAVPGDTQYF. The CDR3, as DNA: TGCGCCAGCAAAGCAGTGCCAGGAGATACGCAGTATTTT.

The V gene is TRBV7-2, the J gene TRBJ2-3, with D possibly being TRBD2 (6 bases). The ends were cut back, 2 bases at V and 2 bases at J, with 11 bases in the middle. Germline CDR1 SGHTA, CDR2 FQGNSA. The CDR3 sequence is 15 residues long. CDR3 sequence (DNA): TGTGCCAGCAGCTTAATCGGAGGGCACACAGATACGCAGTATTTT. Its translation is CASSLIGGHTDTQYF.

The chain employs TRBV11-2 and TRBJ1-2; 7 nucleotides agree with TRBD1. The CDR3 runs to 13 residues. Unmatched junction bases numbered 8, after V lost 6 bases and J lost 7 bases. Germline V gives CDR1 SGHAT, CDR2 FQNNGV. The CDR3 loop reads CASSQDREGGYTF. The CDR3 coding sequence is TGTGCCAGCAGTCAAGACAGGGAGGGTGGCTACACCTTC.

The chain couples TRBV11-2 to TRBJ2-7, with 12 bases lining up with TRBD2. Germline CDR1 and CDR2: SGHAT and FQNNGV. Trimming took 5 bases from V and 3 from J; bases not matched to a gene: 2. This CDR3 region has 14 residues. The CDR3 DNA follows: TGTGCCAGCAGCCAGACTAGCGGGGGCTACGAGCAGTACTTC. Amino acid sequence: CASSQTSGGYEQYF.

The chain recombines TRBV19 with TRBJ2-7, with D possibly being TRBD1 or TRBD2 (5 bases each). This CDR3 has 15 residues. Germline CDR1 reads LNHDA; CDR2 reads SQIVND (reference sequence). With 6 bases removed from V and 2 bases from J, the gap between germline ends came to 17 bases. The CDR3 sequence is CASRLSGTGTYEQYF. CDR3 bases: TGTGCCAGTAGATTATCCGGGACGGGGACCTACGAGCAGTACTTC.

V usage is TRBV13 and J usage is TRBJ2-5; 11 positions match TRBD1. The ends lost 4 bases at V and 11 bases at J; junction bases unmatched: 9. Germline V gives CDR1 PRHDT, CDR2 FYEKMQ (reference sequence). This CDR3 has 14 amino acids. The CDR3, as DNA: TGTGCCAGCAGCTCAAGGACAGGGGGCTTAGAGCAGTACTTC. Protein: CASSSRTGGLEQYF.

This clone was seen a few times. The CDR3: CAWSTTSGGANEQFF. The DNA of the CDR3 is TGTGCCTGGAGTACCACTAGCGGGGGGGCAAATGAGCAGTTCTTC. The rearrangement uses TRBV30 and TRBJ2-1; 13 bases are shared with TRBD2. Trimming at V came to 2 bases and at J to 7 bases, leaving 5 bases not matched to a gene. Germline V gene lookup returns CDR1 GTSNPN and CDR2 SVGIG (reference sequence). The CDR3 is 15 residues long.

The chain employs TRBV30 and TRBJ1-2; tentative D call: TRBD1 (5 bases). The germline V gene has CDR1 GTSNPN and CDR2 SVGIG (reference sequence). Trimming left V 4 bases short and J 3 bases short, with 15 bases between. The CDR3 length is 14 residues. As DNA, the CDR3 is TGTGCCTGGATATCCGGCAGGGCGGACTATGGCTACACCTTC. It specifies CAWISGRADYGYTF.

In nucleotides, the CDR3 is TGTGCCAGCAGTTTCGGAGGGAATCAGCCCCAGCATTTT. Protein: CASSFGGNQPQHF. This rearrangement joins TRBV27 to TRBJ1-5; D is undetermined. The CDR3 has 13 residues. In germline, CDR1 is MNHEY, CDR2 SMNVEV (reference sequence). Trimming removed 3 bases from V and 4 bases from J, with 7 bases in between.